This T cell receptor (beta chain) was captured by sequencing in a study of CD8+CD57+ T cells in acquired aplastic anemia. Study as a whole: Recorded DNA amounts for sorted CD4+ and CD8+ cells had an average of approximately 3 ug.

Profiling that covered TCR beta VDJ and CDR3 relied on genomic DNA as its template. TCRdb reprocessed the reads with MiXCR, giving one entry per CDR3 protein. The sample carries just over 450,000 distinct CDR3 sequences, approximately 32% recorded once. This clonotype has more than one count but fewer than ten. The CDR3 spans 16 residues. Germline V gene data show CDR1 as SGHAT and CDR2 as FQDESV (reference sequence). Trimming took off 6 bases at V and 3 bases at J, with 18 bases between the two ends. Sequencing was done on patients that had shown CD8+CD57+ cell expansion by flow cytometry. Sequencing was carried out using sorted CD4+, CD8+, or CD8+CD57+ T cells (not recorded which) from PBMCs. The rearrangement links TRBV11-1 to TRBJ1-3; a possible D gene is TRBD1 (5 bases). The TCR sequence derives from a human donor with aplastic anemia. The CDR3 DNA reads as TGTGCCAGCAGGTCTTGGGGGGTCTTGAGTGGAAACACCATATATTTT. This codes for CASRSWGVLSGNTIYF.